The 21 T cell receptor beta chains below come from one sample, sequenced in a study of cytomegalovirus exposure and HLA in healthy donors. A multiplex PCR was run with 60 Vbeta primers and 13 Jbeta primers. Data came from immunoSEQ multiplex PCR; TCRdb stores just in-frame clones and leaves some out. The sample has about 120,000 clones; over 65% are singletons. Sequencing was carried out using PBMCs. The receptors shown here come from a woman aged 40 to 50 in good health and CMV-seropositive.

V is TRBV30 and J is TRBJ2-5, with D hard to call. TRBJ2-7 explains the end of the DNA better; the J call may be wrong. The germline V gene has CDR1 GTSNPN and CDR2 SVGIG (reference sequence). The CDR3 contains 14 residues. The CDR3 sequence is CAWSVGLDGSEQYF. CDR3 coding DNA: TGTGCCTGGAGTGTCGGCCTCGACGGGTCCGAGCAGTACTTC.

This clone was detected only a few times. V and J are TRBV27 and TRBJ2-2; 7 bases are shared with TRBD1. Germline V gene sequence: CDR1 MNHEY, CDR2 SMNVEV (reference sequence). V trimming: 6 bases; J trimming: 6 bases; junction bases outside the gene matches: 4. The CDR3 totals 13 residues. This CDR3 is CASRGQWAGELFF. CDR3 sequence (DNA): TGTGCCAGCAGGGGACAGTGGGCCGGGGAGCTGTTTTTT.

The chain couples TRBV30 to TRBJ1-4; weak D call: TRBD1 (6 bases). The CDR3 is made up of 15 amino acids. Trimming pared 4 bases from V and 8 bases from J, leaving 20 bases between. CDR1 and CDR2 (germline): GTSNPN, SVGIG (reference sequence). The CDR3 is CAWNPSGQGREKLFF. The CDR3 DNA reads TGTGCCTGGAACCCCTCCGGGCAGGGGCGCGAAAAACTGTTTTTT.

V is TRBV7-9 and J is TRBJ2-5; the match to TRBD1 covers 7 bases. CDR1 and CDR2 from the germline V gene are SEHNR and FQNEAQ (reference sequence). The V segment lost 4 bases and the J segment 4 bases; nucleotides outside the gene matches: 6. This CDR3 is 14 amino acids long. The CDR3, as DNA: TGTGCCAGCAGCTCGGGACAGTTTGGAGAGACCCAGTACTTC. Translating gives CASSSGQFGETQYF. The full variable domain, rest sourced from reference TRBV7-9 and TRBJ2-5, is DTGVSQNPRHKITKRGQNVTFRCDPISEHNRLYWYRQTLGQGPEFLTYFQNEAQLEKSRLLSDRFSAERPKGSFSTLEIQRTEQGDSAMYLCASSSGQFGETQYFGPGTRLLVL.

This chain links TRBV18 with TRBJ1-2; TRBD1 aligns across 7 bases. Germline V CDR1 and CDR2: KGHSH, LQKENI. The CDR3 is 13 residues long. The ends lost 3 bases at V and 4 bases at J; junction bases unmatched: 2. The CDR3 reads CASSPGTVYGYTF. In DNA form, the CDR3 reads TGTGCCAGCTCACCGGGGACAGTCTATGGCTACACCTTC.

Written as DNA, the CDR3 is TGTGCCAGCAGTGAATTTACTAGCGGGAGGAATGAGCAGTTCTTC. This sequence encodes CASSEFTSGRNEQFF. The chain is built from TRBV25-1 and TRBJ2-1; 12 bases fit TRBD2. Germline CDR1 MGHDK, CDR2 SYGVNS. V trimming: 1 base; J trimming: 7 bases; junction bases outside the gene matches: 2. There are 15 residues in the CDR3.

V is TRBV10-2 and J is TRBJ2-7; a possible D gene is TRBD1 (5 bases). Trimming took 5 bases from V and 2 from J, leaving 13 bases between them. The CDR3 runs to 14 residues. Germline CDR1 WSHSY, CDR2 SAAADI. In nucleotides, the CDR3 is TGCGCCAGCAGTTATAACAGGTCACCCTACGAGCAGTACTTC. Encoded protein: CASSYNRSPYEQYF.

The V gene is TRBV15, the J gene TRBJ2-3, with 7 bases lining up with TRBD2. Germline CDR1 is LNHNV and CDR2 is YYDKDF (reference sequence). CDR3 length: 14 residues. The V gene end was trimmed by 5 bases and the J gene end by 2 bases; junction bases not matched to a gene: 4. Here the CDR3 reads CATSAGADTDTQYF. The CDR3 nucleotides read TGTGCCACCAGCGCGGGAGCAGACACAGATACGCAGTATTTT.

V gene TRBV19 combines with J gene TRBJ1-5; a weak D match, TRBD1 (6 bases). The CDR3 length is 14 residues. V was shortened by 3 bases and J by 6 bases, with 12 bases between the two germline ends. In germline, CDR1 is LNHDA, CDR2 SQIVND (reference sequence). The CDR3 sequence: CASSISGGPQPQHF. In nucleotides, the CDR3 is TGTGCCAGTAGTATCTCGGGGGGGCCTCAGCCCCAGCATTTT.

This clone turned up a few times. This rearrangement joins TRBV6-5 to TRBJ1-6; TRBD1 agrees at 10 bases. Per germline, CDR1 MNHEY and CDR2 SVGAGI. V dropped 5 bases and J dropped 6; count of bases not matched to a gene: 4. The CDR3 has 15 amino acids. The CDR3 region is CASSTGTGVNSPLHF. Here the CDR3 DNA reads TGTGCCAGCAGTACCGGGACAGGGGTTAATTCACCCCTCCACTTT.

V is TRBV28 and J is TRBJ1-3; no clear D gene. Deletions cut 5 bases from V and 3 bases from J, with 11 bases between. In germline, CDR1 is MDHEN, CDR2 SYDVKM. The CDR3 runs to 14 residues. CDR3: CASSPPRGGNTIYF. The CDR3 bases are TGTGCCAGCAGTCCCCCCCGGGGTGGAAACACCATATATTTT.

This chain connects TRBV5-6 to TRBJ1-1; 7 positions match TRBD1. V shed 0 bases and J 1 base; nucleotides not matched to a gene: 6. This CDR3 has 16 amino acids. In germline, CDR1 is SGHDT, CDR2 YYEEEE. In nucleotides, the CDR3 is TGTGCCAGCAGCTTGGAAGGGGGCCCACCGAACACTGAAGCTTTCTTT. Protein product: CASSLEGGPPNTEAFF.

The chain carries TRBV28 and TRBJ2-5; 7 bases are shared with TRBD1. J was trimmed by 2 bases and V by 3 bases; bases with no gene match: 3. CDR3 length: 14 amino acids. CDR1 is MDHEN and CDR2 is SYDVKM in the germline V gene. In DNA, the CDR3 is TGTGCCAGCAGTTTGCCGGGACAGCAAGAGACCCAGTACTTC. Amino acids: CASSLPGQQETQYF.

This clone has only a few counts. This chain links TRBV15 with TRBJ1-4; 10 nucleotides line up with TRBD1. Germline-derived CDR1 and CDR2 are LNHNV and YYDKDF (reference sequence). The V segment lost 1 base and the J segment 4 bases; nucleotides outside the gene matches: 3. CDR3 length: 16 amino acids. Written as DNA, the CDR3 is TGTGCCACCAGCAGAGGGGGACAGGGGTTTAATGAAAAACTGTTTTTT. It specifies CATSRGGQGFNEKLFF.

Note on this clone: The junction differs from germline at one of its ends, possibly a read error. The chain is built from TRBV5-1 and TRBJ1-2, with D possibly matching TRBD1 (6 bases). The germline V gene encodes CDR1 SGHRS and CDR2 YFSETQ. This CDR3 spans 15 amino acids. The DNA for the CDR3 is TGCGCCAGCAGCCCTGGGGGGGCCCAGAACTATGGCTACCCCTTC. Its translation is CASSPGGAQNYGYPF. Full variable domain (rest looked up from reference TRBV5-1 and TRBJ1-2): KAGVTQTPRYLIKTRGQQVTLSCSPISGHRSVSWYQQTPGQGLQFLFEYFSETQRNKGNFPGRFSGRQFSNSRSEMNVSTLELGDSALYLCASSPGGAQNYGYPFGSGTRLTVV.

This clone was counted only a few times. The chain joins TRBV7-8 to TRBJ1-5; 9 bases align to TRBD1. The germline gives CDR1 SGHVS, CDR2 FQNEAQ. This CDR3 spans 18 amino acids. V dropped 3 bases and J dropped 0; count of bases not matched to a gene: 9. The CDR3 sequence: CASSLRPGQGYSNQPQHF. CDR3 nucleotides: TGTGCCAGCAGCTTGCGGCCGGGACAGGGCTATAGCAATCAGCCCCAGCATTTT.

The rearrangement links TRBV6-5 to TRBJ1-1; tentative D call: TRBD1 (6 bases). V lost 3 bases and J lost 10, with 15 bases in between. The CDR3 loop spans 13 amino acids. Germline V lookup: CDR1 MNHEY, CDR2 SVGAGI. CDR3 region: CASSYRGGWVAFF. Here the CDR3 DNA reads TGTGCCAGCAGTTATAGGGGGGGGTGGGTAGCTTTCTTT.

This clone turned up a few times. This chain connects TRBV6-5 to TRBJ2-5; no reliable D call. The CDR3 runs to 13 residues. From germline, CDR1 is MNHEY and CDR2 SVGAGI. V dropped 2 bases and J dropped 2 bases, with 6 bases sitting between them. CDR3 protein: CASSYGLQETQYF. CDR3 sequence (DNA): TGTGCCAGCAGTTACGGGCTACAAGAGACCCAGTACTTC.

This chain links TRBV27 with TRBJ2-2; 13 positions match TRBD2. CDR3 size: 14 residues. Germline assignment: CDR1 MNHEY and CDR2 SMNVEV (reference sequence). V lost 8 bases and J lost 8; bases outside the gene matches: 5. In DNA, the CDR3 is TGTGCCAGCTGTACTAGCGGGAGGGGGGGGGAGCTGTTTTTT. Translated: CASCTSGRGGELFF.

The chain combines TRBV6-4 with TRBJ2-1; D is undetermined. The CDR3 is 13 amino acids. V lost 5 bases and J 5 bases, leaving 10 bases between the germline ends. Germline lookup yields CDR1 MRHNA and CDR2 SNTAGT. The CDR3 here is CASSRELHNEQFF. The CDR3 DNA reads as TGTGCCAGCAGTCGAGAACTCCACAATGAGCAGTTCTTC.

This CDR3 is CASSLGSGQGYQETQYF. The CDR3 DNA reads TGTGCCAGCAGCTTGGGTTCAGGACAGGGATACCAAGAGACCCAGTACTTC. The chain employs TRBV5-6 and TRBJ2-5, with TRBD1 matching over 8 bases. This CDR3 region has 17 residues. The trim removed 0 bases at V and 0 bases at J, leaving 7 bases unmatched. Germline V gene data show CDR1 as SGHDT and CDR2 as YYEEEE.